This T cell receptor (beta chain) was captured by sequencing in a study of T cell repertoires in cytomegalovirus infection. The wider study: Recently identified HLA-C-restricted CMV epitopes were used, and well-studied HLA-B-restricted CMV epitopes were used as well. TCR beta signatures that were public indicated CMV infection and matching HLA type.

In TCRdb, the reads were re-called with MiXCR into one record per CDR3 protein. The table lists hundreds of thousands of distinct CDR3 sequences, roughly 33% of them singletons. Points from the study as a whole: People with CMV and the relevant HLA were identified by cumulative public TCR beta family frequency. Within the response measured ex vivo, HLA-C-restricted CMV-specific TCR beta clonotypes were dominant.

This clonotype was seen a few times. Its antigen is still unknown. The sequence was collected from a human donor in good health (CMV status not recorded). Some clones in this sample may be carry-over from other donors' samples. The sample was cultured PBMCs, taken from culture after CMV antigen stimulation.

For the CDR3, the DNA is TGCAGTGCTAAGAGGCAGGTAGGGCAGGCTTATAGCAATCAGCCCCAGCATTTT. It yields the protein CSAKRQVGQAYSNQPQHF. The genes are TRBV20-1 and TRBJ1-5; D not certain. V lost 4 bases and J lost 0, with 22 bases in between. Germline CDR1 is DFQATT and CDR2 is SNEGSKA (reference sequence). This CDR3 has 18 residues.